These 9 T cell receptor beta chains were all obtained from the same sample, sequenced in a study of regulatory T cells in long-lasting Graves disease. Time point: newly diagnosed GD, antithyroid drugs for less than 3 months. RNA isolated from PBMCs was used to make the TCR library. Building of the TCR beta libraries involved iRepertoire HTBI primers and Arm-PCR of CDR3 regions. TCRdb recomputed calls from the multiplex PCR reads with MiXCR, one row per CDR3 protein. Counted here are around 230,000 distinct CDR3 sequences, around 20% occurring once; the ten biggest clones make up approximately 24%. Here the sequenced sample was peripheral blood mononuclear cells (PBMCs), taken at new diagnosis, from a patient treated with antithyroid drugs. All receptors derive from a female donor with Graves disease.

Ten or more counts support this clonotype. The chain links TRBV19 to TRBJ1-2, with 7 bases that match TRBD1. From germline, CDR1 is LNHDA and CDR2 SQIVND (reference sequence). V lost 10 bases to trimming and J lost 2 bases; unmatched junction nucleotides: 10. The CDR3 extends over 14 amino acids. The CDR3, as DNA: TGTGCCACCCTGACAGGGAGCTCCAACTATGGCTACACCTTC. Protein: CATLTGSSNYGYTF.

This clonotype was detected many times. The V and J genes are TRBV9 and TRBJ2-1; 9 positions agree with TRBD1. This CDR3 has 15 residues. V shed 0 bases and J 5 bases; nucleotides not matched to a gene: 3. The germline V gene has CDR1 SGDLS and CDR2 YYNGEE. CDR3 loop: CASSVGGQGDNEQFF. The CDR3 DNA sequence: TGTGCCAGCAGCGTAGGGGGACAGGGCGACAATGAGCAGTTCTTC.

The rearrangement uses TRBV7-8 and TRBJ2-7; D might be TRBD2 (6 bases). CDR1 and CDR2 (germline): SGHVS, FQNEAQ. V lost 5 bases to trimming and J lost 4 bases, with 12 bases between them. CDR3 length equals 13 residues. The CDR3 nucleotides read TGTGCCAGCAGCCGCCGGAGGGGTTACGAGCAGTACTTC. It specifies CASSRRRGYEQYF.

This clonotype was recorded many times. V gene TRBV6-1 combines with J gene TRBJ2-4; D is ambiguous. CDR3 length: 16 amino acids. The germline gives CDR1 MNHNS, CDR2 SASEGT. The V gene lost 5 bases and the J gene lost 0 bases, with 14 bases spanning the gap. The DNA of the CDR3 is TGTGCCAGCAGTCATCGGACGGCCGCAGCCAAAAACATTCAGTACTTC. Its translation is CASSHRTAAAKNIQYF.

In its sample, this clonotype was seen many times. This chain connects TRBV2 to TRBJ2-7; 9 bases are shared with TRBD1. V shed 6 bases and J 5 bases; nucleotides not matched to a gene: 8. CDR1 SNHLY and CDR2 FYNNEI come from the germline V gene. The CDR3 length is 14 residues. The CDR3 loop is CASSDRDRVHEQYF. The CDR3 nucleotides are TGTGCCAGCAGCGACCGGGACAGGGTTCACGAGCAGTACTTC. Filled out from reference TRBV2 and TRBJ2-7, the complete variable domain reads EPEVTQTPSHQVTQMGQEVILRCVPISNHLYFYWYRQILGQKVEFLVSFYNNEISEKSEIFDDQFSVERPDGSNFTLKIRSTKLEDSAMYFCASSDRDRVHEQYFGPGTRLTVT.

This clonotype came up many times. The chain recombines TRBV18 with TRBJ1-5; D call uncertain. Trimming cost V 4 bases and J 7 bases, with 11 bases left between them. Germline CDR1 KGHSH, CDR2 LQKENI. CDR3 size: 13 residues. CDR3 DNA: TGTGCCAGCTCACAGTCCACCCAGCAGCCCCAGCATTTT. It translates to CASSQSTQQPQHF.

This clonotype showed up many times. The chain uses TRBV7-2 and TRBJ1-1; 8 bases map to TRBD1. There are 16 residues in the CDR3. The junction had 4 bases not matched to a gene; V was cut back by 1 base and J by 0 bases. The germline V gene encodes CDR1 SGHTA and CDR2 FQGNSA. CDR3 region: CASSLGGQGLNTEAFF. The CDR3 nucleotides read TGTGCCAGCAGCTTAGGCGGACAGGGTTTGAACACTGAAGCTTTCTTT.

The chain has TRBV24-1 and TRBJ2-7; a weak D match, TRBD2 (5 bases). V was shortened by 4 bases and J by 2 bases, with 11 bases between the two germline ends. Germline V gene data show CDR1 as KGHDR and CDR2 as SFDVKD. The CDR3 consists of 14 residues. CDR3 loop: CATSEPGIAYEQYF. The CDR3 DNA is TGTGCCACCAGTGAGCCCGGGATTGCCTACGAGCAGTACTTC.

This clonotype was counted at least ten times. The rearrangement uses TRBV6-1 and TRBJ2-5; D is perhaps TRBD2 (7 bases). There are 16 residues in the CDR3. V dropped 10 bases and J dropped 4 bases, with 25 bases sitting between them. The germline gives CDR1 MNHNS, CDR2 SASEGT. The CDR3 DNA is TGTGCCACCTACCTGGCACGGGGGGCGGTGGGAGAGACCCAGTACTTC. Amino acid sequence: CATYLARGAVGETQYF.